This record concerns one T cell receptor beta chain sequence. This receptor's antigen is unknown. No base quality information exists; no much larger clone differs at one position. From the germline V gene, CDR1 is SGHRS and CDR2 is YFSETQ. The CDR3 has 16 amino acids, counting the end cysteine and phenylalanine. Left in the record is the CDR3 DNA by itself, 48 bases read in frame from the first base. V is cut by 0 bases and J by 8 bases, and the space between the germline ends is 20 bases. TCRbeta CDR3 regions were amplified from genomic DNA by means of the immunoSEQ Assay, a bias-controlled multiplex PCR. The original methods were these. The number of nucleated cells in each sample was estimated from the amplification of reference gene primers within the assay. To quantify the absolute abundance of each unique TCRbeta CDR3 rearrangement, sequence reads were collapsed and filtered. Productive Simpson clonality was computed per sample as the square root of Simpson's diversity index over productive rearrangements. The table was pulled from immuneACCESS by TCRdb, which kept in-frame rearrangements only. Such tables lose some clones; where checked, under half of the loss comes from unresolved V genes, and the rest has no known cause. V and J calls and clone size come straight from that table; D and trimming were deduced from the DNA. This sample is represented by 250,000 to 300,000 clones; 88% of them were singletons. The top ten hold about 11% of the sample.

The data stem from a study of blood T cell repertoires in COVID-19 (dated by TCRdb to about 2020). Broadly, across the study: The collaborator samples originated in the United States, Italy and Spain and spanned the acute and convalescent phases of COVID-19. The prospective study material was composed of cDNA or gDNA derived from T cells, B-cell-depleted T cells, or PBMCs. The dataset comprised deeply sampled blood TCRbeta repertoires from subjects exposed to, actively infected with, or recovered from COVID-19. A freely available public database, intended as a resource for researchers studying the immune response to SARS-CoV-2, is where the repertoires were released. Samples came from the ongoing ImmuneRACE study (first 160 participants) plus 1,254 subjects from 6 global collaborators. The sample metadata nearly always contained a de-identified subject ID, COVID-19 status, age in years and sex. Where available, HLA class I and class II types were taken from metadata supplied by the sample provider and were not determined by assay-based typing.

Here is what the overall study found, with its caveats: Clinical and demographic metadata were provided uncurated, with the amount varying by source and participant.

At one collaborating source in Seattle, patients were enrolled during active infection and were followed longitudinally through the course of disease. Each collaborating institution followed its own protocols to collect whole blood in K2EDTA tubes. For TCRbeta analysis, collaborators shipped samples as frozen whole blood, isolated PBMCs, or DNA extracted from either of those sample types. Sequencing used peripheral blood. The source of this sequence is a woman aged 30 to 39 with COVID-19, enrolled during active disease. The V and J genes are TRBV5-1 and TRBJ1-2, with no reliable assignment of the D segment. CDR3 region: CASSLGGSRPPGGYTF. At the DNA level, the sequence is TGCGCCAGCAGCTTGGGAGGGAGCAGGCCCCCGGGAGGCTACACCTTC.